The clone carrying this T cell receptor (beta chain) was seen ten or more times. The data were taken from a study of low-dose radiotherapy and immunotherapy resistance in tumors. Study-level information: Dosing of intravenous cyclophosphamide at 200 mg/m2 occurred every two weeks and took place one day prior to radiation and immunotherapy.

cDNA synthesis used a TRAV/TRBV-specific primer set for both chains. The authors amplified TCRs for 15 to 25 PCR cycles with a constant-region primer and a V-primer adapter. TCRdb reprocessed the reads with MiXCR, giving one entry per CDR3 protein. The sample has 100,000 or so distinct CDR3 sequences; less than 25% are singletons. Germline lookup yields CDR1 MNHEY and CDR2 SVGEGT. The CDR3 consists of 18 residues. Trimming took 5 bases from V and 2 from J, leaving 24 bases between them. The time point denotes: after trial treatment. Treatment: LDRT plus nivolumab, ipilimumab, low-dose cyclophosphamide and aspirin (RACIN trial).

The J gene is TRBJ2-5, the V gene TRBV6-2 or TRBV6-3; D is possibly TRBD2 (7 bases). The clonotype comes from a male donor with prostate cancer. The sample here was PBMCs, taken after low-dose radiotherapy plus immunotherapy. CDR3 sequence: CASSMGATAGAKQETQYF. In nucleotides, the CDR3 is TGTGCCAGCAGTATGGGGGCCACCGCGGGGGCGAAACAAGAGACCCAGTACTTC.